What follows is one T cell receptor beta chain and its context. The data are from a study of blood T cell repertoires in COVID-19. Trimming removed 5 bases from V and 3 bases from J, with 11 bases in between. The germline CDR1 and CDR2 sequences are MNHEY and SVGAGI. This CDR3 spans 13 amino acids. TCRdb's copy holds only in-frame clones and misses some; the assay was immunoSEQ multiplex PCR. The data show some 300,000 clones, roughly 89% seen once. The sequence was collected from a woman in her forties or fifties who had been exposed to COVID-19. The source material was PBMCs or T cells enriched from blood (not recorded which). The chain is built from TRBV6-5 and TRBJ2-7, with D possibly matching TRBD2 (6 bases). The CDR3 bases are TGTGCCAGCAGTCGGGACTTTAACTACGAGCAGTACTTC. It encodes CASSRDFNYEQYF.